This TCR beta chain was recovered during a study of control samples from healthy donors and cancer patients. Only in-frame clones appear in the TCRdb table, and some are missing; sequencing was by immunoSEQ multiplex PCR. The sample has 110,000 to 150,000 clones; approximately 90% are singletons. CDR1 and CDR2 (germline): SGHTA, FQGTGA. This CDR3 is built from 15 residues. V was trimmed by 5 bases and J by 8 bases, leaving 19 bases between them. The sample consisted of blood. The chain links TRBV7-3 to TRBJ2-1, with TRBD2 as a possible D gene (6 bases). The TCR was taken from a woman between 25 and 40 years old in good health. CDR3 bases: TGTGCCAGCAGCATCTCCGGGACTCCCCGCGATGAGCAGTTCTTC. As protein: CASSISGTPRDEQFF.